Listed below are T cell receptor beta chains from one sample, sequenced in a study of T-cell memory formation after mild COVID-19. TCRdb ran MiXCR on the 5' RACE reads and lists one entry per CDR3 protein. This table holds more than 110,000 distinct CDR3 sequences, 14% found once. Sequenced: PBMCs or a T cell subset sorted from them (not recorded which). These receptors were collected from an adult woman who had mild COVID-19 (a few samples of this study predate the infection). Cell type and time point are not known. Each CDR3 is given with its conserved first and last residue. A D gene is named only where the DNA matches it firmly. Some rows have no size entry. The others give once, few or many, or a class for an expanded clone.

clone size,J gene,V gene,D gene,CDR3 protein,CDR3 DNA
NA,TRBJ2-2,TRBV7-8,NA,CASSLEGLNTGELFF,TGTGCCAGCAGCTTGGAGGGACTCAACACCGGGGAGCTGTTTTTT
NA,TRBJ1-1,TRBV4-1,NA,CASSQDVLGSGAFF,TGCGCCAGCAGCCAAGATGTGCTCGGGTCGGGAGCTTTCTTT
few,TRBJ2-1,TRBV29-1,TRBD2,CSAKGGGTSNEQFF,TGCAGCGCCAAGGGGGGCGGGACTAGTAACGAGCAGTTCTTC
NA,TRBJ2-7,TRBV12-3/TRBV12-4,NA,CASSTHWGSEQYF,TGTGCCAGCAGCACCCACTGGGGAAGCGAGCAGTACTTC
NA,TRBJ1-6,TRBV15,TRBD1,CATNDRGRSPLHF,TGTGCCACCAACGACAGGGGAAGATCACCCCTCCACTTT
NA,TRBJ2-3,TRBV25-1,NA,CASSQTGTHRPTDTQYF,TGTGCCAGCAGCCAGACCGGGACACATCGCCCCACAGATACGCAGTATTTT
NA,TRBJ1-3,TRBV27,NA,CASSLDRTAGNTIYF,TGTGCCAGCAGCCTCGACAGGACGGCGGGAAACACCATATATTTT
many,TRBJ1-1,TRBV27,NA,CASSLTENTEAFF,TGTGCCAGCAGTCTCACAGAGAACACTGAAGCTTTCTTT
NA,TRBJ1-2,TRBV7-6,TRBD1,CASSDPGQGIYGYTF,TGTGCCAGCAGCGACCCGGGACAGGGGATCTATGGCTACACCTTC
few,TRBJ2-5,TRBV20-1,NA,CSAPFSGTQYF,TGCAGTGCTCCCTTCAGCGGGACCCAGTACTTC
NA,TRBJ1-1,TRBV4-1,NA,CASSLGRGLSGQPEAFF,TGCGCCAGCAGCCTCGGACGTGGTCTATCCGGGCAACCTGAAGCTTTCTTT
NA,TRBJ2-1,TRBV7-7,TRBD1,CASSLHLDRDEQFF,TGTGCCAGCAGCTTGCATCTGGACAGGGATGAGCAGTTCTTC
NA,TRBJ1-1,TRBV29-1,NA,CSVEGGQNTEAFF,TGCAGCGTTGAGGGGGGGCAGAACACTGAAGCTTTCTTT
NA,TRBJ2-1,TRBV9,NA,CASSVEGLYYNEQFF,TGTGCCAGCAGCGTAGAGGGACTTTACTACAATGAGCAGTTCTTC
few,TRBJ2-1,TRBV9,NA,CASSVEGGGQGNEQFF,TGTGCCAGCAGCGTAGAGGGCGGGGGCCAGGGGAATGAGCAGTTCTTC
NA,TRBJ2-3,TRBV4-2,NA,CASSHEQGLSDTQYF,TGTGCCAGCAGCCATGAACAGGGATTATCAGATACGCAGTATTTT
NA,TRBJ2-1,TRBV12-3/TRBV12-4,TRBD2,CASSLSGGPNEQFF,TGTGCCAGCAGTTTATCGGGAGGGCCAAATGAGCAGTTCTTC
NA,TRBJ2-1,TRBV2,NA,CASGGKYNEQFF,TGTGCCAGCGGCGGGAAATACAATGAGCAGTTCTTC
NA,TRBJ1-2,TRBV12-3/TRBV12-4,TRBD1,CASSFPGGVRGYTF,TGTGCCAGCAGTTTCCCAGGGGGCGTTCGGGGCTACACCTTC
NA,TRBJ2-7,TRBV6-4,TRBD1,CASSDSRGRGPSYEQYF,TGTGCCAGCAGTGACTCGCGGGGCAGGGGGCCCTCCTACGAGCAGTACTTC
few,TRBJ2-3,TRBV7-2,NA,CASSLTAPPDTQYF,TGTGCCAGCAGCCTGACTGCCCCCCCAGATACGCAGTATTTT
many,TRBJ2-5,TRBV7-8,NA,CASSLPQVAGETQYF,TGTGCCAGCAGCTTACCCCAGGTGGCGGGAGAGACCCAGTACTTC
few,TRBJ2-2,TRBV4-3,TRBD1,CASSPPGQVVGAGELFF,TGCGCCAGCAGCCCACCGGGACAGGTTGTGGGAGCCGGGGAGCTGTTTTTT
NA,TRBJ1-1,TRBV30,NA,CAWSAGALTEAFF,TGTGCCTGGAGTGCAGGGGCGTTGACTGAAGCTTTCTTT
NA,TRBJ2-5,TRBV30,NA,CAWSAAQETQYF,TGTGCCTGGAGTGCCGCCCAAGAGACCCAGTACTTC
NA,TRBJ2-7,TRBV27,TRBD2,CASSRASGSFYEQYF,TGTGCCAGCAGTCGGGCTAGCGGGAGTTTCTACGAGCAGTACTTC
NA,TRBJ1-2,TRBV28,TRBD1,CASSYHLGQGAIGYTF,TGTGCCAGCAGTTACCACCTAGGACAGGGAGCTATTGGCTACACCTTC
NA,TRBJ2-7,TRBV7-9,NA,CASSYAQGEQYF,TGTGCCAGCAGCTATGCACAGGGCGAGCAGTACTTC
many,TRBJ2-7,TRBV4-3,TRBD2,CASSQDPGGVGYEQYF,TGCGCCAGCAGCCAAGACCCGGGGGGAGTAGGCTACGAGCAGTACTTC
NA,TRBJ2-1,TRBV7-9,TRBD2,CASKSGVAGYNEQFF,TGTGCCAGCAAGAGTGGAGTAGCGGGCTACAATGAGCAGTTCTTC
few,TRBJ1-2,TRBV14,NA,CASSQVTGSLYGYTF,TGTGCCAGCAGCCAAGTCACAGGATCGTTGTATGGCTACACCTTC
NA,TRBJ1-2,TRBV6-1,NA,CASSFGAGTNYGYTF,TGTGCCAGCAGTTTTGGAGCAGGAACAAACTATGGCTACACCTTC